This TCR beta chain was sequenced during a study of low-dose radiotherapy and immunotherapy resistance in tumors. Study information: Doses of 0.5 Gy per fraction every 2 weeks, totaling 6.5 Gy, went to Cohort 1. Every two weeks patients got nivolumab 240 mg flat dose, plus ipilimumab 1 mg/kg every six weeks, intravenously. Every two weeks, cyclophosphamide 200 mg/m2 was infused one day before radiation plus immunotherapy.

cDNA synthesis used a TRAV/TRBV-specific primer set for both chains. TCRs underwent 20 PCR cycles of amplification with a constant-region primer and V-primer adapter. The isolated mRNA underwent amplification through in vitro transcription. Using its own MiXCR run on the reads, TCRdb lists one record per CDR3 protein. The sample holds some 71,000 distinct CDR3 sequences; about a third are singletons and the top ten take 11%. Noted time point: before trial treatment. There are many counts of this clonotype. This receptor was obtained from a female donor with ovarian cancer. Sequencing used PBMCs, obtained before treatment.

CDR3 region: CASSYPTMSNEKLFF. CDR3 nucleotide sequence: TGTGCCAGCAGTTACCCAACTATGTCTAATGAAAAACTGTTTTTT. The rearrangement joins TRBV6-2 or TRBV6-3 to TRBJ1-4, with unresolved D. V shed 2 bases and J shed 3 bases, with 10 bases lying between them. Germline lookup yields CDR1 MNHEY and CDR2 SVGEGT. There are 15 residues in the CDR3.